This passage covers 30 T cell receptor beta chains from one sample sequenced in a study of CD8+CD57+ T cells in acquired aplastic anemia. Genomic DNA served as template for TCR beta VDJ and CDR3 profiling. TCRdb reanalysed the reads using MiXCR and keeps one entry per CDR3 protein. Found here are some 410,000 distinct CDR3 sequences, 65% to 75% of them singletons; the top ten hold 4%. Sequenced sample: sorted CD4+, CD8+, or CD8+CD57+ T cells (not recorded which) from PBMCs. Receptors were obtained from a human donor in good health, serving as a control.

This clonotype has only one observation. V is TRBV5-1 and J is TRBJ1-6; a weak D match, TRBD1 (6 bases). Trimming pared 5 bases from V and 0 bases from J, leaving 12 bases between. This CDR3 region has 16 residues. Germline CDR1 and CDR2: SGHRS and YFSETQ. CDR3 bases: TGCGCCAGCAGGGCAGGGGCAAGCTCCTATAATTCACCCCTCCACTTT. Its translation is CASRAGASSYNSPLHF. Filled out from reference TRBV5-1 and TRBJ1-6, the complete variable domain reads KAGVTQTPRYLIKTRGQQVTLSCSPISGHRSVSWYQQTPGQGLQFLFEYFSETQRNKGNFPGRFSGRQFSNSRSEMNVSTLELGDSALYLCASRAGASSYNSPLHFGNGTRLTVT.

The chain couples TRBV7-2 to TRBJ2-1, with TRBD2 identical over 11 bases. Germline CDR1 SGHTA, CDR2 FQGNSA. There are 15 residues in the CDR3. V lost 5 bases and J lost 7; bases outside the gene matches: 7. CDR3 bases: TGTGCCAGCAGCCTTAGCGGGAGGGCCGAAAATGAGCAGTTCTTC. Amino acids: CASSLSGRAENEQFF.

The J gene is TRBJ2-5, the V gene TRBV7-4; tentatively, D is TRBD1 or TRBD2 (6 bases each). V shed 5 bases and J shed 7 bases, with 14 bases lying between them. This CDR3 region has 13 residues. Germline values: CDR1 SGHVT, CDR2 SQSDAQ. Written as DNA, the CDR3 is TGTGCCAGCAGCGGGGGCCCGGGGGCGACCCAGTACTTC. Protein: CASSGGPGATQYF. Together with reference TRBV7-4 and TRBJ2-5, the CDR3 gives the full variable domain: GAGVSQSPRYKVAKRGRDVALRCDSISGHVTLYWYRQTLGQGSEVLTYSQSDAQRDKSGRPSGRFSAERPERSVSTLKIQRTEQGDSAVYLCASSGGPGATQYFGPGTRLLVL.

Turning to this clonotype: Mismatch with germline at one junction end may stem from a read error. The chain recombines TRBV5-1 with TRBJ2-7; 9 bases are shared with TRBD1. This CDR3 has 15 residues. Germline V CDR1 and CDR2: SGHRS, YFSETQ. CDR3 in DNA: TGTGCCAGCAGCCCGGGACAGGGAGGGTGGCCGCCGGAGTACTTC. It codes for CASSPGQGGWPPEYF.

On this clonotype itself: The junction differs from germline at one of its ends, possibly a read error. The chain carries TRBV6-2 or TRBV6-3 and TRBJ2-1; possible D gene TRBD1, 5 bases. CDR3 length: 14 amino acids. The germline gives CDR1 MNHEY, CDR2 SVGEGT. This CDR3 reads CASLRREYNNEQFF. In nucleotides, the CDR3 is TGTGCCAGCCTCCGCAGGGAATATAACAATGAGCAGTTCTTT.

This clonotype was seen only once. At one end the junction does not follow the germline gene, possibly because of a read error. The CDR3: CASRMLDRTDEKQYF. The CDR3 coding sequence is TGCGCCAGCAGGATGCTGGACAGGACTGATGAGAAACAGTACTTC. This chain links TRBV7-9 with TRBJ2-5; 7 bases are shared with TRBD1. There are 15 residues in the CDR3. Germline lookup yields CDR1 SEHNR and CDR2 FQNEAQ (reference sequence).

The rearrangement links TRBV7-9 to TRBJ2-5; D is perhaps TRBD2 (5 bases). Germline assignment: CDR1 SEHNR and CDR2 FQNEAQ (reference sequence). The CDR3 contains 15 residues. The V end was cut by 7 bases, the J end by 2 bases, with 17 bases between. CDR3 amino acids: CASNEGSGPQETQYF. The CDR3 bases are TGTGCCAGCAACGAAGGGAGCGGTCCACAAGAGACCCAGTACTTC.

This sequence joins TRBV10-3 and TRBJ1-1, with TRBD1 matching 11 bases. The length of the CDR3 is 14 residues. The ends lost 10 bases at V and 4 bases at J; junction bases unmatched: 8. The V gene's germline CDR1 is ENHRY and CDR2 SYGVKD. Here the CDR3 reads CATGQGAVGTEAFF. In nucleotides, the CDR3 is TGTGCCACTGGACAGGGGGCGGTCGGCACTGAAGCTTTCTTT.

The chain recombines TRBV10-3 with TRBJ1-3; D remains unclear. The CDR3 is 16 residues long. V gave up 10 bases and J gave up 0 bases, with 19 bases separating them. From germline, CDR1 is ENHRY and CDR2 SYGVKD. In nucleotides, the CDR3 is TGTGCCACCCTAGGCAAGTCCGCGAACTCTGGAAACACCATATATTTT. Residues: CATLGKSANSGNTIYF.

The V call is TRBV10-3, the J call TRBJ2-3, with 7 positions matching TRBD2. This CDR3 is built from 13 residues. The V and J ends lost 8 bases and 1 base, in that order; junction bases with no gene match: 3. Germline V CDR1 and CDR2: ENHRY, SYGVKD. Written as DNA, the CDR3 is TGTGCCATCCGAGCGGGGCGCACAGATACGCAGTATTTT. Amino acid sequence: CAIRAGRTDTQYF.

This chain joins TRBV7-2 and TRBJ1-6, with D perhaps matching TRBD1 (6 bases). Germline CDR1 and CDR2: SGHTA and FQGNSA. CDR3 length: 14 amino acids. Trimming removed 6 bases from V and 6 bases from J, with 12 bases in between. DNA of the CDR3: TGTGCCAGCAGTGAACAGGGAGGTAATTCACCCCTCCACTTT. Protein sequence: CASSEQGGNSPLHF.

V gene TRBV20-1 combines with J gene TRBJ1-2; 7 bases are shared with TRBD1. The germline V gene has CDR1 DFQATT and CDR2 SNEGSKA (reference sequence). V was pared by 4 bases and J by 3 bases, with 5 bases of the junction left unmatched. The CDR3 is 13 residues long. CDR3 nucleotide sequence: TGCAGTGCTAAAGGACAGGATCACTATGGCTACACCTTC. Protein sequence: CSAKGQDHYGYTF.

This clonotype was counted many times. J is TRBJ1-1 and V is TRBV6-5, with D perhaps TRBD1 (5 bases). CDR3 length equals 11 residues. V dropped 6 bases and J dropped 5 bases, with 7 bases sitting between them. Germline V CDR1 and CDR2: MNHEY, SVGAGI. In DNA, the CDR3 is TGTGCCAGCAGCAAGGGGACTGAAGCTTTCTTT. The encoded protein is CASSKGTEAFF.

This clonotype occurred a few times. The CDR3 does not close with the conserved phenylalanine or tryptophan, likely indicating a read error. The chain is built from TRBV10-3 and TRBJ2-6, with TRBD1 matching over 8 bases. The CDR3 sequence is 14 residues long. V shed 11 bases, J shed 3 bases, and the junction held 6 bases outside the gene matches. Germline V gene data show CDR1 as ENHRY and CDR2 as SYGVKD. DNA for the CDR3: TGTGCCTCGGGACAGGATTTTGGGGCCAACGTCCTGACTTTA. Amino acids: CASGQDFGANVLTL.

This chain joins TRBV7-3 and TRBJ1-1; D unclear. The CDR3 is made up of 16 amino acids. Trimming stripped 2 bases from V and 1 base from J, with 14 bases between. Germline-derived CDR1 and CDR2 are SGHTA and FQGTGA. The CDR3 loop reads CASSLHPTRQNTEAFF. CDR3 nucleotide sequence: TGTGCCAGCAGCTTACACCCGACAAGACAGAACACTGAAGCTTTCTTT.

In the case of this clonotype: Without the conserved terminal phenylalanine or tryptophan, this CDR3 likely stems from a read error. CDR3 coding DNA: TGTGCCAGCAGCCCACGTCCTTTACTGAACACTGAAGCTTTCGTT. The encoded protein is CASSPRPLLNTEAFV. The chain uses TRBV7-6 and TRBJ1-1; D unresolved. V lost 5 bases, J lost 0 bases, and 13 bases lay in between. This CDR3 is built from 15 residues. Germline V lookup: CDR1 SGHVS, CDR2 FNYEAQ.

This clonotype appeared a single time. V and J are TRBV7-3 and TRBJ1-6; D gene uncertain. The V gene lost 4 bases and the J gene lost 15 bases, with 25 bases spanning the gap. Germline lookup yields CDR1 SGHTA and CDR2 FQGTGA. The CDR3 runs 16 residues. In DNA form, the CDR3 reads TGTGCCAGCAGCTGGTGTGAGGGCGCTCGCAATGCATACCTCCACTTT. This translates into CASSWCEGARNAYLHF.

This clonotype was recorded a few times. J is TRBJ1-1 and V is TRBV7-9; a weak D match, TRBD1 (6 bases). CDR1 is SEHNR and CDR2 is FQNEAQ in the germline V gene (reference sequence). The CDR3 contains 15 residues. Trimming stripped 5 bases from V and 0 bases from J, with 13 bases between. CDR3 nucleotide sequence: TGTGCCAGCAGCCCAACTGGACAGCTGAACACTGAAGCTTTCTTT. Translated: CASSPTGQLNTEAFF.

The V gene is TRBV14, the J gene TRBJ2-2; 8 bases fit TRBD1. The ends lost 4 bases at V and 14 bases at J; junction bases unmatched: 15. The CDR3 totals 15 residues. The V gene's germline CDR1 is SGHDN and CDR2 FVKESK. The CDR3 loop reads CASSRDGTGPSPLFF. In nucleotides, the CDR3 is TGTGCCAGCAGCCGAGACGGGACAGGCCCCTCACCCCTGTTTTTT.

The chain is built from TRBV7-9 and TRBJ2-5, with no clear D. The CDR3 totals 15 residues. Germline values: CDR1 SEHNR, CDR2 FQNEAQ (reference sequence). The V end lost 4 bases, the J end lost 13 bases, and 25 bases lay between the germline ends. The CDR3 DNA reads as TGTGCCAGCAGCTCCTGCCAAGCTGGAACGAACGCCCTGTACTTC. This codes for CASSSCQAGTNALYF.

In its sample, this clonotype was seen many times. CDR3 nucleotide sequence: TGCGCCAGCAGCTTGGGGCAGGGCGTAAATTCACCCCTCCACTTT. It specifies CASSLGQGVNSPLHF. The chain uses TRBV5-1 and TRBJ1-6; maybe TRBD1 (5 bases). Germline V lookup: CDR1 SGHRS, CDR2 YFSETQ. The CDR3 runs 15 residues. The germline V and J ends were trimmed by 0 bases and 7 bases, with 11 bases remaining between them.

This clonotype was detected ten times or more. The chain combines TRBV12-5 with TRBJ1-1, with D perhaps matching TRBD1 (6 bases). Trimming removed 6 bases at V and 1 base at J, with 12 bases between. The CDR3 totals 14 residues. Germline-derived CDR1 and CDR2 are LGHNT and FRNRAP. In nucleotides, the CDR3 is TGTGCTAGTGGATCCGGGACAAAGAACACTGAAGCTTTCTTT. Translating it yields CASGSGTKNTEAFF.

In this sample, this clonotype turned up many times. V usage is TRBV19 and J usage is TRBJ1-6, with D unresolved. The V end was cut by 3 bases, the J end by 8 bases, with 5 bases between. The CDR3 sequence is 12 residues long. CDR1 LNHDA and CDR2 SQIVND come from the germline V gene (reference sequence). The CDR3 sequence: CASSISDSPLHF. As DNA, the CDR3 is TGTGCCAGTAGTATTTCCGATTCACCCCTCCACTTT. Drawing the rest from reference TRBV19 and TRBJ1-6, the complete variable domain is DGGITQSPKYLFRKEGQNVTLSCEQNLNHDAMYWYRQDPGQGLRLIYYSQIVNDFQKGDIAEGYSVSREKKESFPLTVTSAQKNPTAFYLCASSISDSPLHFGNGTRLTVT.

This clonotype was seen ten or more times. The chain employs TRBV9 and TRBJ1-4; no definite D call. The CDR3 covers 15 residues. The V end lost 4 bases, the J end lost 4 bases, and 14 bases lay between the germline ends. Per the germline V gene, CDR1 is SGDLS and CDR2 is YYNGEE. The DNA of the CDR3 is TGTGCCAGCAGCCTCCACCGGGGTAATAATGAAAAACTGTTTTTT. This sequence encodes CASSLHRGNNEKLFF.

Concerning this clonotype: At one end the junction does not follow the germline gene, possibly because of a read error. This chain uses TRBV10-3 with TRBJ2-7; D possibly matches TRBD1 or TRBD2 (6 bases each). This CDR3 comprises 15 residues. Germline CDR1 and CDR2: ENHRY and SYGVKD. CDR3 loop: CASSMGQAGSREQYF. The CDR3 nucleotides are TGTGCCAGCAGTATGGGACAAGCGGGTAGCAGGGAGCAGTACTTC.

DNA for the CDR3: TGTGCCAGCAGCTTGGGACAGGCGAGCAGTGGCTACACCTTC. Translated, it gives CASSLGQASSGYTF. The chain is built from TRBV5-5 and TRBJ1-2; weak D call: TRBD1 (6 bases). Trimming cost V 0 bases and J 7 bases, with 13 bases left between them. Looked up from germline, CDR1 is SGHKS and CDR2 is YYEKEE (reference sequence). The CDR3 length is 14 residues.

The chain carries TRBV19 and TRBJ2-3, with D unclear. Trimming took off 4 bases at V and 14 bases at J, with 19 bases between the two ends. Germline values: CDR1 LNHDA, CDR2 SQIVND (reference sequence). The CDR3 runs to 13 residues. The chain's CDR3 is CASSTQVTATTYF. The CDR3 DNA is TGTGCCAGTAGTACCCAGGTCACAGCTACGACGTATTTT.

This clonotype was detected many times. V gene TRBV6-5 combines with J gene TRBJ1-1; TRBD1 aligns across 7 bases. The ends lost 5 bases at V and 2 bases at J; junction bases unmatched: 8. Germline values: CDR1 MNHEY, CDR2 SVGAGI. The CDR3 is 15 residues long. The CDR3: CASSRTGVQNTEAFF. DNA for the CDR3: TGTGCCAGCAGTAGAACAGGGGTGCAAAACACTGAAGCTTTCTTT.

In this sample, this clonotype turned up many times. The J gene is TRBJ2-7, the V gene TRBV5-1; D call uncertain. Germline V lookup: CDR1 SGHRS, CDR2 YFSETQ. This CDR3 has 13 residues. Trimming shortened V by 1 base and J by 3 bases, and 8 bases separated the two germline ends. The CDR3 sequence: CASSLNLLYEQYF. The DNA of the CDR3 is TGCGCCAGCAGCTTGAATCTCCTCTACGAGCAGTACTTC.

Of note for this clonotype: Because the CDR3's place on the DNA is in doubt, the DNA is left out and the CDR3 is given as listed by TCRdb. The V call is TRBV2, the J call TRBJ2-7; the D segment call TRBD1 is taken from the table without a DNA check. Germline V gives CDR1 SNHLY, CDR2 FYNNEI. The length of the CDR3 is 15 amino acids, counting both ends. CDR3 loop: CASSWAGGSSCGLYF.